One T cell receptor beta chain is described in this entry. No antigen is known for it. This sample was included in a study of OX40 agonist ivuxolimab in advanced cancers. Across the whole study: Patients received ivuxolimab, an agonistic anti-OX40 (CD134) antibody.

Only in-frame clones appear in the TCRdb table, and some are missing; sequencing was by immunoSEQ multiplex PCR. The data hold 50,000 to 80,000 clones, with about 90% observed a single time. Findings and limits, study-wide: Low normalized clonal expansion also occurred in some nonresponding patients.

This CDR3 spans 16 amino acids. V was clipped by 6 bases and J by 3 bases; unmatched bases: 7. The germline V gene has CDR1 LNHDA and CDR2 SQIVND (reference sequence). The sequence derives from an adult with an advanced solid tumor such as melanoma, head and neck, liver or kidney cancer. This chain uses TRBV19 with TRBJ2-1; 11 bases align to TRBD2. The sample was CD4+ or CD8+ T cells sorted from blood, taken in a trial of the OX40 agonist ivuxolimab. CDR3 sequence: CASRQSGTSGYNEQFF. The CDR3 DNA sequence: TGTGCCAGTAGACAATCCGGGACTAGCGGCTACAATGAGCAGTTCTTC.